The clone carrying this TCR beta chain was seen at least ten times. Its antigen is unidentified. The data originate from a study of T cell repertoires in cytomegalovirus infection. Across the whole study: Both a matching HLA type and CMV infection were indicated by public TCR beta signatures. Points from the study as a whole: Identification of carriers of CMV plus the relevant HLA was performed using cumulative public TCR beta family frequency.

Trimming took 3 bases from V and 15 from J; bases not matched to a gene: 4. Germline loops: CDR1 MNHNS, CDR2 SASEGT. This CDR3 is 11 amino acids long. TCRdb reprocessed the reads via MiXCR and lists one record per CDR3 protein. The sample lists about 530,000 distinct CDR3 sequences; around a quarter were seen once. This sequence originates from a human donor in good health (CMV status not recorded). Some clones in this sample may be carry-over from other donors' samples. The gene calls are TRBV6-1 and TRBJ2-1; 8 bases line up with TRBD2. Sequences were obtained from PBMCs. The CDR3 region is CASSDSGNSFF. CDR3 sequence (DNA): TGTGCCAGCAGTGATAGCGGGAATTCGTTCTTC.